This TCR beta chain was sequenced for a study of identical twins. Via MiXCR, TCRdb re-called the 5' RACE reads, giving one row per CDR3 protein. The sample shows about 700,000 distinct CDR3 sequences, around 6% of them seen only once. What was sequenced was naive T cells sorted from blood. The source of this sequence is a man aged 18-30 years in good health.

CDR3 region: CASSYEVSRDTYSNQPQHF. Written as DNA, the CDR3 is TGTGCCAGCAGTTACGAAGTGAGTCGGGACACATATAGCAATCAGCCCCAGCATTTT. V usage is TRBV6-2 or TRBV6-3 and J usage is TRBJ1-5; tentative D call: TRBD1 (6 bases). The CDR3 has 19 amino acids. Germline CDR1 and CDR2: MNHEY and SVGEGT. The V gene lost 2 bases and the J gene lost 0 bases, with 20 bases spanning the gap.